Listed below are T cell receptor beta chains from one sample, sequenced in a study of beta chain features in type 1 diabetes. The assay was immunoSEQ multiplex PCR, and TCRdb's table has in-frame clones only and misses some. Of some 99,000 clones listed, about two fifths are singletons. The sequenced sample consisted of stem cell memory CD4+ T cells from blood. These TCRs come from a young woman in good health. Both conserved end residues are part of each CDR3. A D gene is named only where the DNA matches it firmly. Size is stated for part of the rows, as once, few or many counts, or as a class when the clone is expanded.

CDR3aa: CSKRGDTEAFF; CDR3nt: TGCAGTAAGAGAGGAGACACTGAAGCTTTCTTT; d_gene: NA; j_gene: TRBJ1-1; abundance: NA; v_gene: TRBV20-1
CDR3aa: CASSFWSRLEQFF; CDR3nt: TGTGCCAGCAGCTTCTGGTCTAGGCTTGAGCAGTTCTTC; d_gene: NA; j_gene: TRBJ2-1; abundance: NA; v_gene: TRBV7-2
CDR3aa: CASSLLAGGNEQFF; CDR3nt: TGCGCCAGCAGCTTACTAGCGGGAGGTAATGAGCAGTTCTTC; d_gene: TRBD2; j_gene: TRBJ2-1; abundance: few; v_gene: TRBV5-1
CDR3aa: CASSVYGTGNYEQYF; CDR3nt: TGTGCCAGCAGCGTATACGGGACAGGGAACTACGAGCAGTACTTC; d_gene: TRBD1; j_gene: TRBJ2-7; abundance: few; v_gene: TRBV7-9
CDR3aa: CASSYLRGNYGYTF; CDR3nt: TGTGCCAGCAGTTACCTCCGGGGGAACTATGGCTACACCTTC; d_gene: NA; j_gene: TRBJ1-2; abundance: NA; v_gene: TRBV6-5
CDR3aa: CASSPGLAGAEQFF; CDR3nt: TGCGCCAGCAGCCCGGGACTAGCGGGAGCTGAGCAGTTCTTC; d_gene: TRBD2; j_gene: TRBJ2-1; abundance: NA; v_gene: TRBV5-1
CDR3aa: CASSQTEADTQYF; CDR3nt: TGTGCCAGCAGCCAGACGGAGGCAGATACGCAGTATTTT; d_gene: NA; j_gene: TRBJ2-3; abundance: few; v_gene: TRBV6-5
CDR3aa: CASSLREWGTDTQYF; CDR3nt: TGTGCCAGCAGCTTGCGGGAGTGGGGCACAGATACGCAGTATTTT; d_gene: NA; j_gene: TRBJ2-3; abundance: NA; v_gene: TRBV5-6
CDR3aa: CASSSWTGGNYGYTF; CDR3nt: TGTGCCAGCAGTTCCTGGACAGGGGGAAACTATGGCTACACCTTC; d_gene: TRBD1; j_gene: TRBJ1-2; abundance: NA; v_gene: TRBV6-4
CDR3aa: CSASPDIQGYF; CDR3nt: TGCAGTGCTAGCCCAGACATTCAGGGGTACTTC; d_gene: NA; j_gene: TRBJ2-5; abundance: few; v_gene: TRBV20-1
CDR3aa: CAWSVGGGQPQHF; CDR3nt: TGTGCCTGGAGTGTAGGGGGTGGACAGCCCCAGCATTTT; d_gene: NA; j_gene: TRBJ1-5; abundance: few; v_gene: TRBV30
CDR3aa: CASSLGLLNTEAFF; CDR3nt: TGTGCCAGCAGCCTGGGACTGTTGAACACTGAAGCTTTCTTT; d_gene: NA; j_gene: TRBJ1-1; abundance: NA; v_gene: TRBV7-2
CDR3aa: CASSLTGAQPQHF; CDR3nt: TGTGCCAGCAGTTTAACAGGGGCCCAGCCCCAGCATTTT; d_gene: TRBD1; j_gene: TRBJ1-5; abundance: few; v_gene: TRBV27
CDR3aa: CAWSGSGSGYTF; CDR3nt: TGTGCCTGGAGTGGATCGGGGAGTGGCTACACCTTC; d_gene: NA; j_gene: TRBJ1-2; abundance: few; v_gene: TRBV30
CDR3aa: CASSSIQGTEQYF; CDR3nt: TGTGCCAGCTCATCGATCCAGGGGACGGAGCAGTACTTC; d_gene: NA; j_gene: TRBJ2-7; abundance: NA; v_gene: TRBV18
CDR3aa: CASSFGTGPYSNQPQHF; CDR3nt: TGCGCCAGCAGCTTCGGGACAGGGCCCTATAGCAATCAGCCCCAGCATTTT; d_gene: TRBD1; j_gene: TRBJ1-5; abundance: few; v_gene: TRBV5-1
CDR3aa: CASRETSSIPGELFF; CDR3nt: TGTGCCAGCAGAGAGACTAGCTCCATCCCCGGGGAGCTGTTTTTT; d_gene: TRBD2; j_gene: TRBJ2-2; abundance: NA; v_gene: TRBV11-3
CDR3aa: CASSEAHRIGQPQHF; CDR3nt: TGTGCCAGCAGTGAAGCCCACCGCATCGGGCAGCCCCAGCATTTT; d_gene: NA; j_gene: TRBJ1-5; abundance: NA; v_gene: TRBV6-1
CDR3aa: CAWSVIQRRPSYNEQFF; CDR3nt: TGTGCCTGGAGTGTAATCCAGCGGCGCCCCTCCTACAATGAGCAGTTCTTC; d_gene: NA; j_gene: TRBJ2-1; abundance: NA; v_gene: TRBV30
CDR3aa: CSVFKTPTVTDTQYF; CDR3nt: TGCAGCGTTTTTAAGACACCGACAGTAACAGATACGCAGTATTTT; d_gene: NA; j_gene: TRBJ2-3; abundance: NA; v_gene: TRBV29-1
CDR3aa: CASGGQGLNYGYTF; CDR3nt: TGTGCCAGCGGTGGACAGGGGCTAAACTATGGCTACACCTTC; d_gene: TRBD1; j_gene: TRBJ1-2; abundance: NA; v_gene: TRBV2
CDR3aa: CATSRTAWQGNTEAFF; CDR3nt: TGTGCCACCAGCAGAACGGCCTGGCAGGGCAACACTGAAGCTTTCTTT; d_gene: NA; j_gene: TRBJ1-1; abundance: NA; v_gene: TRBV15
CDR3aa: CSVVFYQREQYF; CDR3nt: TGCAGCGTTGTCTTCTACCAGCGGGAGCAGTACTTC; d_gene: NA; j_gene: TRBJ2-7; abundance: NA; v_gene: TRBV29-1
CDR3aa: CASIRDRGREQYF; CDR3nt: TGTGCCAGTATCCGGGACAGGGGACGTGAGCAGTACTTC; d_gene: TRBD1; j_gene: TRBJ2-7; abundance: NA; v_gene: TRBV28
CDR3aa: CASSIPQGSNTEAFF; CDR3nt: TGTGCCAGCAGTATCCCACAGGGAAGCAACACTGAAGCTTTCTTT; d_gene: NA; j_gene: TRBJ1-1; abundance: few; v_gene: TRBV2
CDR3aa: CASSAGVTPGYEQYF; CDR3nt: TGTGCCAGCAGTGCCGGGGTTACCCCCGGCTACGAGCAGTACTTC; d_gene: NA; j_gene: TRBJ2-7; abundance: few; v_gene: TRBV25-1
CDR3aa: CASSLGRGLAYNEQFF; CDR3nt: TGTGCCAGCAGCTTAGGAAGGGGGCTAGCCTACAATGAGCAGTTCTTC; d_gene: TRBD1; j_gene: TRBJ2-1; abundance: few; v_gene: TRBV7-3
CDR3aa: CASRTTQGVDTQYF; CDR3nt: TGTGCCAGCAGGACTACACAGGGAGTAGATACGCAGTATTTT; d_gene: NA; j_gene: TRBJ2-3; abundance: few; v_gene: TRBV6-1
CDR3aa: CASSRPGQSYEQYF; CDR3nt: TGTGCCAGCAGTCGACCGGGACAGAGCTACGAGCAGTACTTC; d_gene: TRBD1; j_gene: TRBJ2-7; abundance: NA; v_gene: TRBV27
CDR3aa: CASSSRLAGTYEQYF; CDR3nt: TGTGCCAGCTCATCCCGACTAGCGGGGACCTACGAGCAGTACTTC; d_gene: TRBD2; j_gene: TRBJ2-7; abundance: NA; v_gene: TRBV18
CDR3aa: CASSLPGRGDYGYTF; CDR3nt: TGTGCCAGCAGTTTACCGGGGCGGGGCGACTATGGCTACACCTTC; d_gene: NA; j_gene: TRBJ1-2; abundance: NA; v_gene: TRBV28
CDR3aa: CAWGGPWDHNEQFF; CDR3nt: TGTGCCTGGGGGGGCCCCTGGGACCACAATGAGCAGTTCTTC; d_gene: NA; j_gene: TRBJ2-1; abundance: NA; v_gene: TRBV30
CDR3aa: CASSLLNRGSYGYTF; CDR3nt: TGTGCCAGCAGCCTTTTAAACAGGGGCAGCTATGGCTACACCTTC; d_gene: TRBD1; j_gene: TRBJ1-2; abundance: NA; v_gene: TRBV5-4
CDR3aa: CSVETVYGYTF; CDR3nt: TGCAGCGTTGAAACGGTCTATGGCTACACCTTC; d_gene: NA; j_gene: TRBJ1-2; abundance: few; v_gene: TRBV29-1
CDR3aa: CASSRYRGQGKETQYF; CDR3nt: TGTGCCAGCAGTCGCTATAGAGGACAGGGAAAAGAGACCCAGTACTTC; d_gene: TRBD1; j_gene: TRBJ2-5; abundance: few; v_gene: TRBV27
CDR3aa: CASSRPPSPNEKLFF; CDR3nt: TGTGCCAGCAGCCGCCCTCCTAGCCCTAATGAAAAACTGTTTTTT; d_gene: NA; j_gene: TRBJ1-4; abundance: few; v_gene: TRBV4-2
CDR3aa: CASSKPPGQITDTQYF; CDR3nt: TGTGCCAGCAGCAAGCCTCCGGGACAGATCACAGATACGCAGTATTTT; d_gene: TRBD1; j_gene: TRBJ2-3; abundance: NA; v_gene: TRBV11-2
CDR3aa: CASSEGRIPYGYTF; CDR3nt: TGTGCCAGCAGTGAGGGCAGAATACCCTATGGCTACACCTTC; d_gene: NA; j_gene: TRBJ1-2; abundance: NA; v_gene: TRBV2
CDR3aa: CASSYRGYEQFF; CDR3nt: TGTGCCAGCAGTTACAGGGGTTATGAGCAGTTCTTC; d_gene: TRBD1; j_gene: TRBJ2-1; abundance: NA; v_gene: TRBV27